These 27 T cell receptor beta chains were sequenced from one sample in a study of shared clonotypes between healthy human individuals. The assay was immunoSEQ multiplex PCR, and TCRdb's table has in-frame clones only and misses some. The sample includes some 490,000 clones, over 70% of them seen just once. The sample comprised PBMCs. These receptors were obtained from a woman in her forties in good health. Some clones in this sample may be carry-over from other donors' samples.

This chain joins TRBV10-3 and TRBJ2-2, with 9 positions matching TRBD1. Germline V gene lookup returns CDR1 ENHRY and CDR2 SYGVKD. With 6 bases clipped from V and 5 bases from J, the junction kept 7 bases outside the gene matches. The CDR3 has 15 residues. The CDR3 here is CAIRPGQGRTGELFF. The CDR3 DNA sequence: TGTGCCATCAGACCGGGACAGGGCAGAACCGGGGAGCTGTTTTTT.

Notes on this clone: A far larger clone is one nucleotide away, so this likely arose from a read error. The J gene is TRBJ2-7, the V gene TRBV2; tentatively, D is TRBD2 (6 bases). Germline CDR1 SNHLY, CDR2 FYNNEI. CDR3 size: 14 residues. The CDR3 DNA reads TGTACCAGCAGTGTGGCTAGCGAACCCTACGAGCAGTACTTC. Translation gives CTSSVASEPYEQYF.

The chain uses TRBV7-8 and TRBJ2-3; 12 bases match TRBD2. There are 16 residues in the CDR3. Trimming at V came to 2 bases and at J to 4 bases, leaving 4 bases not matched to a gene. In germline, CDR1 is SGHVS, CDR2 FQNEAQ. CDR3 coding DNA: TGTGCCAGCAGCTTAAACCTAGCGGGAGGGGCAGATACGCAGTATTTT. The encoded protein is CASSLNLAGGADTQYF.

This chain joins TRBV9 and TRBJ2-2; D possibly corresponds to TRBD1 (5 bases). CDR1 is SGDLS and CDR2 is YYNGEE in the germline V gene. Trimming left V 3 bases short and J 6 bases short, with 18 bases between. This CDR3 is 16 amino acids long. The CDR3 DNA reads TGTGCCAGCAGCGCCCAGTCCAGGGTAGTCGCCGGGGAGCTGTTTTTT. Translation: CASSAQSRVVAGELFF.

This chain links TRBV11-3 with TRBJ2-1; 7 nucleotides match TRBD1. CDR1 is SGHNT, CDR2 YENEEA, per germline. With V trimmed by 5 bases and J by 5 bases, 9 bases remained unmatched. The CDR3 extends over 15 amino acids. The CDR3 is CASSAAGGLDNEQFF. In DNA, the CDR3 is TGTGCCAGCAGCGCCGCAGGGGGTTTGGACAATGAGCAGTTCTTC.

This sequence joins TRBV18 and TRBJ2-5; perhaps D is TRBD1 or TRBD2 (5 bases each). The length of the CDR3 is 13 residues. The germline gives CDR1 KGHSH, CDR2 LQKENI. V was pared by 2 bases and J by 5 bases, with 9 bases between. This chain's CDR3 is CASSPTGTETQYF. Written as DNA, the CDR3 is TGTGCCAGCTCACCAACTGGGACGGAGACCCAGTACTTC.

The CDR3: CASTNKRDSYGYTF. CDR3 DNA sequence: TGTGCCAGCACCAATAAACGGGACAGCTATGGCTACACCTTC. This rearrangement joins TRBV7-3 to TRBJ1-2; 7 nucleotides align to TRBD1. Germline CDR1 is SGHTA and CDR2 is FQGTGA. J gave up 4 bases and V 7 bases, and 9 bases lay outside the gene matches. This CDR3 region has 14 residues.

Notes on this clone: With only one base between it and a far larger clone, this is likely a read error. This sequence joins TRBV15 and TRBJ1-2; tentative D call: TRBD1 (5 bases). The CDR3 totals 16 residues. The germline gives CDR1 LNHNV, CDR2 YYDKDF (reference sequence). The CDR3 nucleotides are TGTGCCACCAGCGGAGAAGGGGTGACAACTAACTATGGCTACACCTTC. The encoded protein is CATSGEGVTTNYGYTF.

In regard to this clone: A far larger clone is one nucleotide away, so this likely arose from a read error. This sequence joins TRBV7-9 and TRBJ2-1, with D maybe TRBD2 (6 bases). The CDR3 runs to 15 residues. Germline CDR1 SEHNR, CDR2 FQNEAQ (reference sequence). The V gene lost 4 bases and the J gene lost 8 bases, with 18 bases spanning the gap. The CDR3 sequence: CASSSRTGGIDEQFF. For the CDR3, the DNA is TGTGCCAGCAGCTCCCGGACTGGCGGGATCGATGAGCAGTTCTTC.

As regards this clone: This sample also contains other DNA sequences that code for the same CDR3. This chain uses TRBV5-1 with TRBJ2-5, with 8 bases lining up with TRBD1. This CDR3 spans 13 amino acids. With 2 bases clipped from V and 5 bases from J, the junction kept 2 bases outside the gene matches. Per germline, CDR1 SGHRS and CDR2 YFSETQ. DNA of the CDR3: TGCGCCAGCAGCTTACAGGGGGAGGAGACCCAGTACTTC. This codes for CASSLQGEETQYF.

In the case of this clone: With only one base between it and a far larger clone, this is likely a read error. Other DNA sequences from this sample encode an identical CDR3 as well. The V and J genes are TRBV18 and TRBJ1-1; TRBD1 might be the D (5 bases). The CDR3 runs 16 residues. Germline-derived CDR1 and CDR2 are KGHSH and LQKENI. The CDR3 is CASSLRGGSGNTEAFF. CDR3 coding DNA: TGTGCCAGCTCCCTCCGTGGGGGATCAGGGAACACTGAGGCTTTCTTT.

V gene TRBV5-4 combines with J gene TRBJ1-1; the D gene is possibly TRBD1 (5 bases). In germline, CDR1 is SGHNT, CDR2 YYREEE (reference sequence). The CDR3 covers 14 residues. The chain's CDR3 is CTSRGARENTEAFF. As DNA, the CDR3 is TGTACAAGCAGAGGGGCCAGGGAGAACACTGAAGCTTTCTTT.

On this clone itself: Given a much more abundant clone one base away, this may be a read error. The sample holds other DNA sequences that translate to the same CDR3. This chain uses TRBV5-1 with TRBJ1-1, with D unresolved. Germline V gives CDR1 SGHRS, CDR2 YFSETQ. The CDR3 loop spans 13 amino acids. V lost 4 bases and J 1 base, leaving 8 bases between the germline ends. The CDR3 coding sequence is TGCGCCAGCAGCCAGACAACGAACACTGAAGCTTTCTTT. Its protein product is CASSQTTNTEAFF. Full variable domain (remainder filled in from reference TRBV5-1 and TRBJ1-1): KAGVTQTPRYLIKTRGQQVTLSCSPISGHRSVSWYQQTPGQGLQFLFEYFSETQRNKGNFPGRFSGRQFSNSRSEMNVSTLELGDSALYLCASSQTTNTEAFFGQGTRLTVV.

With respect to this clone: One base separates it from a far larger clone, so it is likely a read error. This rearrangement joins TRBV19 to TRBJ1-5; 11 bases fit TRBD1. The CDR3 has 14 amino acids. Germline trimming cut 5 bases from V and 6 bases from J; bases unmatched to any gene: 3. The germline V gene has CDR1 LNHDA and CDR2 SQIVND (reference sequence). CDR3 nucleotide sequence: TGTGCCAGTAGTTACGGACAGGGGGCTCAGCCCCAGCATTTT. Its protein product is CASSYGQGAQPQHF.

The chain is built from TRBV9 and TRBJ1-2; D call uncertain. There are 17 residues in the CDR3. Germline V gene sequence: CDR1 SGDLS, CDR2 YYNGEE. V lost 3 bases and J lost 3, with 21 bases in between. CDR3 coding DNA: TGTGCCAGCAGCGATAAGGTCTGGGGAGTACAAGACTATGGCTACACCTTC. This encodes CASSDKVWGVQDYGYTF.

The chain has TRBV10-3 and TRBJ2-7; TRBD2 agrees at 11 bases. Germline V lookup: CDR1 ENHRY, CDR2 SYGVKD. Germline trimming cut 3 bases from V and 3 bases from J; bases unmatched to any gene: 4. The CDR3 loop spans 15 amino acids. The CDR3 spells CAISDDLAGGYEQYF. The CDR3 nucleotides read TGTGCCATCAGTGATGACCTAGCGGGAGGCTACGAGCAGTACTTC.

J is TRBJ1-5 and V is TRBV5-8, with D tentatively TRBD1 (5 bases). Trimming shortened V by 0 bases and J by 5 bases, and 9 bases separated the two germline ends. CDR3 length equals 14 residues. Germline lookup yields CDR1 SGHTS and CDR2 YDEGEE. The CDR3, as DNA: TGTGCCAGCAGCTTGGGGGCAGGGCATCAGCCCCAGCATTTT. Encoded protein: CASSLGAGHQPQHF.

This chain joins TRBV28 and TRBJ2-7; 9 bases align to TRBD2. J lost 4 bases, V lost 6 bases, and 4 bases had no gene match. Germline loops: CDR1 MDHEN, CDR2 SYDVKM. The CDR3 is made up of 13 amino acids. The CDR3 region is CASRPGLAYEQYF. CDR3 nucleotides: TGTGCCAGCAGGCCGGGACTAGCTTACGAGCAGTACTTC.

The chain recombines TRBV28 with TRBJ2-7; the match to TRBD2 covers 11 bases. V shed 5 bases and J 2 bases; nucleotides not matched to a gene: 5. The germline gives CDR1 MDHEN, CDR2 SYDVKM. The CDR3 consists of 15 residues. CDR3 sequence: CASSALTSGTYEQYF. For the CDR3, the DNA is TGTGCCAGCAGTGCACTGACTAGCGGGACCTACGAGCAGTACTTC.

Only a few counts were recorded for this clone. This chain joins TRBV2 and TRBJ1-2; possibly TRBD1 for D (6 bases). The CDR3 totals 16 residues. Trimming removed 1 base at V and 4 bases at J, with 16 bases between. Per germline, CDR1 SNHLY and CDR2 FYNNEI. The CDR3 spells CASSEGPGAGVYGYTF. CDR3 coding DNA: TGTGCCAGCAGTGAAGGGCCGGGGGCAGGAGTCTATGGCTACACCTTC.

Here the CDR3 reads CASSLVGTSGQETQYF. CDR3 in DNA: TGTGCCAGCAGCTTAGTTGGGACTAGCGGGCAAGAGACCCAGTACTTC. The chain couples TRBV7-2 to TRBJ2-5; 12 nucleotides align to TRBD2. After removal of 1 base from V and 2 bases from J, the junction contained 2 bases not matched to a gene. This CDR3 has 16 amino acids. CDR1 and CDR2 from the germline V gene are SGHTA and FQGNSA.

Concerning this clone itself: This may stem from a read error, because a much larger clone lies one nucleotide away. At the DNA level, this CDR3 is encoded by other sequences in the same sample as well. The CDR3 reads CASSEAEDSGNTIYF. The CDR3 DNA is TGTGCCAGCAGTGAAGCTGAGGACTCAGGGAACACCATATATTTT. This chain links TRBV6-1 with TRBJ1-3, with a tentative D call TRBD1 (5 bases). V dropped 0 bases and J dropped 7 bases, with 13 bases sitting between them. CDR3 length: 15 amino acids. Germline CDR1 and CDR2: MNHNS and SASEGT.

This clone was seen more than once but under ten times. J is TRBJ2-4 and V is TRBV28; possibly TRBD2 for D (7 bases). V lost 5 bases to trimming and J lost 6 bases, with 29 bases between them. The CDR3 covers 19 residues. Germline V gene data show CDR1 as MDHEN and CDR2 as SYDVKM. As DNA, the CDR3 is TGTGCCAGCAGTGGGAGGGGGATACGGCGGCGGGCCGATCTAAACATTCAGTACTTC. Encoded protein: CASSGRGIRRRADLNIQYF.

Concerning this clone itself: A far more abundant clone sits one base away, making this likely a read error. The DNA of the CDR3 is TGCACCAGCAGCCAAGATCGGGGAAGACACGATACGCAGTATTTT. Its protein product is CTSSQDRGRHDTQYF. The chain couples TRBV1 to TRBJ2-3; the D call in the table, TRBD2, was not verified against the DNA. TRBV1 is marked as a pseudogene. The CDR3 spans 15 residues.

In regard to this clone: It is likely a read error: a sequence one base away is far more abundant. The same CDR3 also results from other DNA sequences found in this sample. V usage is TRBV7-8 and J usage is TRBJ2-5; no clear D. Germline V CDR1 and CDR2: SGHVS, FQNEAQ. The CDR3 is made up of 13 amino acids. The CDR3 sequence is CASSSRIGETQYF. CDR3 nucleotides: TGTGCAAGCAGCTCGAGAATAGGAGAGACCCAGTACTTC.

The chain uses TRBV27 and TRBJ2-3; TRBD1 matches at 8 bases. The germline gives CDR1 MNHEY, CDR2 SMNVEV (reference sequence). The CDR3 is 18 amino acids. The ends lost 5 bases at V and 6 bases at J; junction bases unmatched: 19. This chain's CDR3 is CASSPRDRFAPDSDTQYF. CDR3 DNA: TGTGCCAGCAGTCCAAGGGACAGGTTCGCCCCTGACAGCGATACGCAGTATTTT.

On this clone itself: A read error is the likely source, as a far larger clone sits one nucleotide away. Other nucleotide sequences in the sample specify the same CDR3. The chain uses TRBV7-9 and TRBJ1-1; D gene ambiguous. Looked up from germline, CDR1 is SEHNR and CDR2 is FQNEAQ (reference sequence). This CDR3 spans 12 amino acids. In DNA form, the CDR3 reads TGCGCCAGCAGCTTAATGAACACTGAAGCTTTCTTT. Translation: CASSLMNTEAFF.